Sequencing of this TCR beta chain was carried out in a study of graft-versus-host responses after intestinal transplantation. The study's findings and limits: Ileal or blood samples showed some GvH clones first, and such clones were also found in recipient marrow. Individuals carrying graft-donor T cell macrochimerism showed high graft-versus-host to host-versus-graft clonal ratios in allografts.

TCRdb's table, derived via immunoSEQ multiplex PCR, lists solely in-frame clones and lacks some. The sample records 35,000 to 45,000 clones, approximately 94% being singletons. As concerns this clone: The antigen is not known.

The CDR3 runs to 13 residues. Trimming at V came to 0 bases and at J to 8 bases, leaving 3 bases not matched to a gene. Germline lookup yields CDR1 SGHNT and CDR2 YYREEE (reference sequence). The material was unstimulated CD4+ T cells sorted from spleen or lymph node cells, obtained before transplant. This chain links TRBV5-4 with TRBJ1-1; TRBD1 matches 8 bases. This clonotype originated in a human donor who was the organ donor for an intestinal transplant. CDR3 residues: CASSLAPGGEAFF. CDR3 nucleotide sequence: TGTGCCAGCAGCTTGGCCCCAGGGGGCGAAGCTTTCTTT.